The 2 T cell receptor beta chains reported below all come from one sample, sequenced in a study of response to subunit inactivated influenza vaccine. TCRdb analysed the RT-PCR reads with MiXCR anew, one entry per CDR3 protein. The table shows around 320,000 distinct CDR3 sequences, with roughly 20% occurring only once. Sequences were derived from PBMCs from blood, sampled approximately 22 months after vaccination. These receptors were obtained from a man aged 50-75 years who received an inactivated influenza vaccine.

In this sample, this clonotype turned up a few times. The chain carries TRBV10-3 and TRBJ2-3; D ambiguous. This CDR3 has 12 residues. Trimming stripped 4 bases from V and 4 bases from J, with 6 bases between. Looked up from germline, CDR1 is ENHRY and CDR2 is SYGVKD. The CDR3 bases are TGTGCCATCAGTGCTGGGCCAGATACGCAGTATTTT. It translates to CAISAGPDTQYF.

V usage is TRBV7-4 and J usage is TRBJ2-5, with TRBD2 identical over 8 bases. The germline gives CDR1 SGHVT, CDR2 SQSDAQ. V lost 2 bases, J lost 3 bases, and 5 bases stayed unmatched. The CDR3 runs to 15 residues. The DNA for the CDR3 is TGTGCCAGCAGCTTAAGTAGACTAGCGAAAGAGACCCAGTACTTC. It codes for CASSLSRLAKETQYF.